Listed here are 19 T cell receptor beta chains from one sample, sequenced in a study of beta chain features in type 1 diabetes. Isolated RNA was reverse transcribed in full, so expressed TCRB transcripts were sequenced. Measured with immunoSEQ multiplex PCR; TCRdb has only the in-frame clones, and not every one. This table has 300,000 to 350,000 clones, approximately 14% appearing once. Material: central memory CD4+ T cells from blood. The receptors were gathered from a man under 40 in good health.

This clone was picked up many times. The rearrangement joins TRBV28 to TRBJ1-4; D is ambiguous. Germline V gene data show CDR1 as MDHEN and CDR2 as SYDVKM. Trimming removed 7 bases at V and 6 bases at J, with 12 bases between. This CDR3 contains 13 residues. The chain's CDR3 is CASTTRTHEKLFF. CDR3 DNA: TGTGCCAGCACAACGAGGACGCATGAAAAACTGTTTTTT.

V is TRBV7-2 and J is TRBJ2-2; D tentatively reads TRBD1 or TRBD2 (5 bases each). This CDR3 is built from 17 residues. The V gene's germline CDR1 is SGHTA and CDR2 FQGNSA. V lost 5 bases to trimming and J lost 8 bases, with 24 bases between them. Here the CDR3 DNA reads TGTGCCAGCAGCACCCAAGGAACCGGGGCCGCCGTTGGGGAGCTGTTTTTT. This codes for CASSTQGTGAAVGELFF.

This clone was found a few times. This sequence joins TRBV6-1 and TRBJ2-4; D is ambiguous. The germline gives CDR1 MNHNS, CDR2 SASEGT. The V and J ends lost 7 bases and 9 bases respectively, with 10 bases between them. CDR3 length: 11 residues. In DNA, the CDR3 is TGTGCCAGCAAATCCTCGGGCATTCAGTACTTC. This translates into CASKSSGIQYF.

V usage is TRBV5-4 and J usage is TRBJ2-5, with 11 positions matching TRBD2. V lost 3 bases, J lost 4 bases, and 14 bases stayed unmatched. Germline CDR1 is SGHNT and CDR2 is YYREEE (reference sequence). The CDR3 loop spans 18 amino acids. The CDR3 DNA follows: TGTGCCAGCAGCTCGTTAGCGGGGGGGACTAATTCGAGAGAGACCCAGTACTTC. Its translation is CASSSLAGGTNSRETQYF.

This clone was seen more than once but under ten times. The chain couples TRBV29-1 to TRBJ2-5; the D is unclear. V was cut by 2 bases and J by 0 bases, with 7 bases left in between. Germline V CDR1 and CDR2: SQVTM, ANQGSEA. This CDR3 comprises 13 residues. CDR3 sequence reads: CSVEPLYQETQYF. In nucleotides, the CDR3 is TGCAGCGTTGAACCATTGTACCAAGAGACCCAGTACTTC.

This clone was counted only a few times. The chain recombines TRBV19 with TRBJ2-1, with 8 bases aligning to TRBD2. Germline CDR1 reads LNHDA; CDR2 reads SQIVND (reference sequence). The CDR3 spans 15 residues. The trim removed 6 bases at V and 5 bases at J, leaving 9 bases unmatched. The CDR3 sequence: CASSKSGRGDNEQFF. In DNA form, the CDR3 reads TGTGCCAGTAGCAAGAGCGGGAGAGGAGACAATGAGCAGTTCTTC.

This clone was counted between two and nine times. The CDR3 nucleotides are TGTGCCAGACCACCCGGGACTAGCCGTTACAATGAGCAGTTCTTC. Its translation: CARPPGTSRYNEQFF. The V and J genes are TRBV21-1 and TRBJ2-1; the D segment call TRBD2 is taken from the table without a DNA check. TRBV21-1 is termed a pseudogene. This CDR3 is 15 amino acids long.

The chain has TRBV2 and TRBJ1-6; perhaps TRBD1 as D (6 bases). CDR1 and CDR2 from the germline V gene are SNHLY and FYNNEI. With 8 bases removed from V and 14 bases from J, the gap between germline ends came to 22 bases. The CDR3 has 14 residues. CDR3 nucleotides: TGTGCCAGCCAGAGGGACATGCGAGTCGGAGCCCTCCACTTT. Protein: CASQRDMRVGALHF.

The rearrangement uses TRBV6-5 and TRBJ1-1; tentatively, D is TRBD1 (5 bases). The CDR3 totals 11 residues. V gave up 6 bases and J gave up 8 bases, with 10 bases separating them. In germline, CDR1 is MNHEY, CDR2 SVGAGI. The CDR3 protein is CASSKNREAFF. The CDR3, as DNA: TGTGCCAGCAGCAAAAACAGGGAAGCTTTCTTT.

This clone was counted between two and nine times. This chain uses TRBV28 with TRBJ1-2, with a weak D call TRBD1 (5 bases). The CDR3 spans 14 residues. V lost 2 bases and J lost 4, with 11 bases in between. CDR1 is MDHEN and CDR2 is SYDVKM in the germline V gene. CDR3 sequence reads: CASSLQGVSYGYTF. CDR3 nucleotide sequence: TGTGCCAGCAGTTTACAGGGAGTTAGCTATGGCTACACCTTC.

The chain couples TRBV11-3 to TRBJ2-3; 11 positions agree with TRBD2. The CDR3 totals 18 residues. Looked up from germline, CDR1 is SGHNT and CDR2 is YENEEA. Losses at the gene ends were 2 bases for V and 2 bases for J; bases not matched to a gene: 9. The CDR3: CASSLRLAGGLITDTQYF. The CDR3 region has the DNA TGTGCCAGCAGCTTAAGGCTAGCGGGAGGCCTTATCACAGATACGCAGTATTTT.

This clone was seen only a few times. J is TRBJ2-2 and V is TRBV18; possibly TRBD1 or TRBD2 for D (5 bases each). Germline CDR1 and CDR2: KGHSH and LQKENI. Trimming shortened V by 1 base and J by 4 bases, and 10 bases separated the two germline ends. CDR3 length equals 15 residues. CDR3 sequence reads: CASSPQGTSTGELFF. CDR3 DNA: TGTGCCAGCTCACCACAGGGGACGAGCACCGGGGAGCTGTTTTTT.

This clone was picked up a small number of times. V gene TRBV11-2 combines with J gene TRBJ2-7, with 7 bases aligning to TRBD1. With V trimmed by 0 bases and J by 3 bases, 5 bases remained unmatched. The CDR3 has 15 residues. Germline V CDR1 and CDR2: SGHAT, FQNNGV. Here the CDR3 DNA reads TGTGCCAGCAGCTTAGATGCGACAGGGAACTACGAGCAGTACTTC. This encodes CASSLDATGNYEQYF.

The chain recombines TRBV13 with TRBJ2-5; 7 bases are a match to TRBD1. This CDR3 is built from 15 residues. Germline CDR1 reads PRHDT; CDR2 reads FYEKMQ (reference sequence). V shed 5 bases and J 1 base; nucleotides not matched to a gene: 7. The CDR3 DNA reads TGTGCCAGCAGCCGACCCAGGACAGGCCAAGAGACCCAGTACTTC. Translated: CASSRPRTGQETQYF.

This chain links TRBV5-4 with TRBJ2-7; D perhaps matches TRBD2 (7 bases). The CDR3 has 15 residues. V lost 4 bases and J lost 4, with 18 bases in between. The germline V gene encodes CDR1 SGHNT and CDR2 YYREEE (reference sequence). The CDR3 DNA is TGTGCCAGCAGCACCGCGGGGGCCCCCGTGTACGAGCAGTACTTC. Protein product: CASSTAGAPVYEQYF. Filled out from reference TRBV5-4 and TRBJ2-7, the complete variable domain reads ETGVTQSPTHLIKTRGQQVTLRCSSQSGHNTVSWYQQALGQGPQFIFQYYREEENGRGNFPPRFSGLQFPNYSSELNVNALELDDSALYLCASSTAGAPVYEQYFGPGTRLTVT.

On this clone itself: Other DNA sequences of this sample code for an identical CDR3. The chain joins TRBV7-2 to TRBJ2-5; D gene uncertain. Germline lookup yields CDR1 SGHTA and CDR2 FQGNSA. CDR3 size: 13 residues. V lost 2 bases and J 3 bases, leaving 7 bases between the germline ends. This CDR3 is CASSLRAKETQYF. In nucleotides, the CDR3 is TGTGCCAGCAGCTTAAGGGCTAAAGAGACCCAGTACTTC.

This clone was observed many times. The genes are TRBV27 and TRBJ2-7; D perhaps matches TRBD1 (6 bases). The CDR3 runs to 15 residues. Germline lookup yields CDR1 MNHEY and CDR2 SMNVEV (reference sequence). Trimming removed 0 bases from V and 8 bases from J, with 17 bases in between. CDR3 region: CASSLSGQGQGKQYF. CDR3 in DNA: TGTGCCAGCAGTTTATCGGGGCAGGGGCAAGGAAAGCAGTACTTC.

In the case of this clone: Different DNA sequences within this sample yield the same CDR3. The chain has TRBV7-2 and TRBJ2-1; tentatively, D is TRBD2 (5 bases). The V gene's germline CDR1 is SGHTA and CDR2 FQGNSA. This CDR3 has 14 amino acids. Between the trimmed V and J ends, which lost 2 bases and 3 bases, there was a span of 8 bases. DNA of the CDR3: TGTGCCAGCAGCTTAACCCGGGACTACAATGAGCAGTTCTTC. Translation: CASSLTRDYNEQFF.

The rearrangement uses TRBV6-1 and TRBJ2-7; D call uncertain. The V and J ends lost 6 bases and 2 bases respectively, with 11 bases between them. This CDR3 spans 13 amino acids. Germline V CDR1 and CDR2: MNHNS, SASEGT. The CDR3 region has the DNA TGTGCCAGCAGCCGGGTTACAACCTACGAGCAGTACGTC. This sequence encodes CASSRVTTYEQYV.